The 3 T cell receptor beta chains reported below all come from one sample, sequenced in a study of cytomegalovirus exposure and HLA in healthy donors. The PCR was carried out with 60 Vbeta primers and 13 Jbeta primers. The protocol was immunoSEQ multiplex PCR, while the TCRdb copy is restricted to in-frame clones and leaves out a portion. The sample consists of around 85,000 clones, 75% to 85% of them appearing once. Sequencing was carried out using PBMCs. The origin of the receptors is a man in his forties or fifties in good health and CMV-seropositive.

The CDR3 bases are TGTGCCAGCAGTGGGACTAGCATCGAGACCCAGTACTTC. It encodes CASSGTSIETQYF. The chain is built from TRBV6-1 and TRBJ2-5, with 8 bases matching TRBD2. Germline lookup yields CDR1 MNHNS and CDR2 SASEGT. The CDR3 loop spans 13 amino acids. Trimming took 4 bases from V and 5 from J; bases not matched to a gene: 3.

The rearrangement uses TRBV19 and TRBJ2-7; 8 bases are a match to TRBD1. Trimming cost V 6 bases and J 1 base; bases outside gene matches: 11. This CDR3 has 16 residues. Germline CDR1 is LNHDA and CDR2 is SQIVND (reference sequence). CDR3 sequence reads: CASSYRPGQESYEQYF. The CDR3 DNA is TGTGCCAGTAGCTACCGTCCGGGACAGGAGTCCTACGAGCAGTACTTC.

This clone was detected only once. The chain has TRBV5-1 and TRBJ1-1; perhaps TRBD1 as D (5 bases). The CDR3 is 15 amino acids. Trimming shortened V by 0 bases and J by 6 bases, and 15 bases separated the two germline ends. Germline CDR1 reads SGHRS; CDR2 reads YFSETQ. CDR3 coding DNA: TGCGCCAGCAGCTTGGAGGCAGGGATTTTATCTGAAGCTTTCTTT. Its translation is CASSLEAGILSEAFF.